These 24 T cell receptor beta chains share one sample of origin, sequenced in a study of T cells in Graves' hyperthyroidism and ophthalmopathy. From RNA transcripts, TCR beta CDR3 regions were amplified. Researchers ran a first-round RT-PCR on the TCR CDR3 using the HTBI primer set. TCRdb independently ran MiXCR on the multiplex PCR reads; one entry per CDR3 protein. The table lists about 640,000 distinct CDR3 sequences, less than 25% of them singletons, with 30% to 40% in the top ten. The specimen sequenced was blood. The receptors were gathered from a man aged 30 to 45 with Graves' ophthalmopathy.

This clonotype has a handful of counts. The chain has TRBV6-1 and TRBJ2-5; 9 nucleotides line up with TRBD2. CDR1 is MNHNS, CDR2 SASEGT, per germline. With V trimmed by 5 bases and J by 4 bases, 11 bases remained unmatched. There are 16 residues in the CDR3. CDR3 sequence reads: CASSSFIAGVGETQYF. The CDR3 bases are TGTGCCAGCAGTTCTTTCATAGCGGGAGTAGGAGAGACCCAGTACTTC.

The V gene is TRBV12-3 or TRBV12-4, the J gene TRBJ2-1; 8 positions match TRBD2. The CDR3 sequence is 17 residues long. The ends lost 3 bases at V and 4 bases at J; junction bases unmatched: 11. The CDR3, as DNA: TGTGCCAGCAGTTTCACGACAGCGGGGGTAGGGTACAATGAGCAGTTCTTC. Its protein product is CASSFTTAGVGYNEQFF.

This clonotype has only a few counts. The rearrangement joins TRBV6-1 to TRBJ2-5; unclear D gene. The CDR3 spans 15 residues. The ends were cut back, 10 bases at V and 2 bases at J, with 20 bases in the middle. CDR1 MNHNS and CDR2 SASEGT come from the germline V gene. The CDR3 DNA is TGTGCCACCCAGCGAACAGCCTCTAATCAAGAGACCCAGTACTTC. Encoded protein: CATQRTASNQETQYF.

This clonotype was counted between two and nine times. The chain couples TRBV30 to TRBJ2-4; 8 bases fit TRBD1. CDR1 is GTSNPN, CDR2 SVGIG, per germline (reference sequence). The junction had 7 bases not matched to a gene; V was cut back by 0 bases and J by 0 bases. This CDR3 comprises 17 residues. This chain's CDR3 is CAWSVRTGQLAKNIQYF. CDR3 DNA: TGTGCCTGGAGTGTACGGACAGGGCAACTAGCCAAAAACATTCAGTACTTC.

In its sample, this clonotype was seen many times. The chain is built from TRBV12-3 or TRBV12-4 and TRBJ1-6; D unresolved. The CDR3 has 15 amino acids. Trimming pared 6 bases from V and 0 bases from J, leaving 9 bases between. In nucleotides, the CDR3 is TGTGCCAGCAGCCCTCAGAGCTCCTATAATTCACCCCTCCACTTT. Amino acid sequence: CASSPQSSYNSPLHF.

This clonotype was detected a few times. This chain links TRBV20-1 with TRBJ2-7; 8 positions agree with TRBD1. The CDR3 has 13 amino acids. CDR1 and CDR2 (germline): DFQATT, SNEGSKA (reference sequence). J gave up 0 bases and V 7 bases, and 5 bases lay outside the gene matches. The CDR3: CSVEDRASYEQYF. CDR3 DNA sequence: TGCAGTGTCGAGGACAGGGCCTCCTACGAGCAGTACTTC.

There are many counts of this clonotype. The V gene is TRBV7-2, the J gene TRBJ2-1; D is unclear. Germline V gene sequence: CDR1 SGHTA, CDR2 FQGNSA. The CDR3 contains 15 residues. Trimming pared 3 bases from V and 12 bases from J, leaving 21 bases between. The CDR3 DNA is TGTGCCAGCAGCTTTAACCCTATGACTGGAGCTGGGCAGTTCTTC. It codes for CASSFNPMTGAGQFF.

This clonotype was recorded at least ten times. The chain carries TRBV3-1 and TRBJ2-3; no clear D gene. The CDR3 consists of 16 residues. Germline loops: CDR1 LGHDT, CDR2 YNNKEL (reference sequence). V lost 0 bases to trimming and J lost 2 bases, with 12 bases between them. CDR3 in amino acids: CASSQDPHAPTDTQYF. The CDR3 bases are TGTGCCAGCAGCCAAGATCCCCATGCCCCCACAGATACGCAGTATTTT.

This clonotype was observed a few times. The CDR3 DNA reads TGTGCCAGCAGCTTGGGGGTAGCGGGCTCCTACGAGCAGTACTTC. Translating it yields CASSLGVAGSYEQYF. V is TRBV7-2 and J is TRBJ2-7; TRBD2 aligns across 7 bases. V lost 3 bases and J lost 0; bases outside the gene matches: 5. Per the germline V gene, CDR1 is SGHTA and CDR2 is FQGNSA. The CDR3 is made up of 15 amino acids.

This clonotype was seen only a few times. V gene TRBV6-1 combines with J gene TRBJ2-1, with D perhaps assigned TRBD1 or TRBD2 (5 bases each). V gave up 6 bases and J gave up 4 bases, with 13 bases separating them. Germline V gene lookup returns CDR1 MNHNS and CDR2 SASEGT. This CDR3 contains 14 residues. The CDR3 coding sequence is TGTGCCAGCAGGCCGGGACCCGGTTACAATGAGCAGTTCTTC. This sequence encodes CASRPGPGYNEQFF.

This clonotype came up many times. V gene TRBV12-3 or TRBV12-4 combines with J gene TRBJ1-5, with D perhaps TRBD1 (5 bases). Trimming cost V 2 bases and J 4 bases, with 9 bases left between them. CDR3 length equals 14 residues. The CDR3 region is CASSLQTVNQPQHF. The CDR3 DNA sequence: TGTGCCAGCAGTTTACAGACAGTTAATCAGCCCCAGCATTTT.

This clonotype was found many times. CDR3 sequence (DNA): TGTGCCAGCAGTTTTAGCGGGAGGAAGACCCAGTACTTC. It codes for CASSFSGRKTQYF. The chain uses TRBV28 and TRBJ2-5; 10 bases are shared with TRBD2. The CDR3 totals 13 residues. From germline, CDR1 is MDHEN and CDR2 SYDVKM. Losses at the gene ends were 3 bases for V and 6 bases for J; bases not matched to a gene: 1.

Notes on this clonotype: One end of the junction is discordant with germline, which a read error may explain. This sequence joins TRBV7-6 and TRBJ1-3, with TRBD1 identical over 8 bases. The CDR3 is 18 residues long. Germline V gene data show CDR1 as SGHVS and CDR2 as FNYEAQ. The CDR3 bases are TGTGCCAGCAGCTTAGCCTCAGGGGGCATTACCGCTGGAAACACCATATACTTT. This translates into CASSLASGGITAGNTIYF.

This clonotype has only a few counts. V is TRBV20-1 and J is TRBJ2-3; 12 nucleotides agree with TRBD1. Losses at the gene ends were 6 bases for V and 1 base for J; bases not matched to a gene: 17. Per germline, CDR1 DFQATT and CDR2 SNEGSKA (reference sequence). The CDR3 runs 19 residues. The DNA for the CDR3 is TGCAGTGCCCCCTACAGACCGGGACAGGGGGCCTTGGGCACAGATACGCAGTATTTT. Residues: CSAPYRPGQGALGTDTQYF.

The rearrangement joins TRBV11-2 to TRBJ1-2; D unresolved. V was trimmed by 7 bases and J by 3 bases, leaving 12 bases between them. Per germline, CDR1 SGHAT and CDR2 FQNNGV. The CDR3 extends over 13 amino acids. The CDR3 is CASTPFVDYGYTF. For the CDR3, the DNA is TGTGCCAGCACCCCCTTCGTGGACTATGGCTACACCTTC. The complete variable domain, with remaining parts taken from reference TRBV11-2 and TRBJ1-2, reads EAGVAQSPRYKIIEKRQSVAFWCNPISGHATLYWYQQILGQGPKLLIQFQNNGVVDDSQLPKDRFSAERLKGVDSTLKIQPAKLEDSAVYLCASTPFVDYGYTFGSGTRLTVV.

This clonotype was counted a few times. The V gene is TRBV10-3, the J gene TRBJ2-5; D is uncertain. CDR3 length: 13 amino acids. V lost 0 bases to trimming and J lost 9 bases, with 11 bases between them. Germline V gives CDR1 ENHRY, CDR2 SYGVKD. The CDR3 nucleotides are TGTGCCATCAGTGAGTCCCCGGTACGAGCCCAGTACTTC. Protein sequence: CAISESPVRAQYF.

In this sample, this clonotype is medium-sized. This sequence joins TRBV15 and TRBJ2-5; unclear D gene. Germline CDR1 and CDR2: LNHNV and YYDKDF (reference sequence). This CDR3 is built from 14 residues. Deletions cut 1 base from V and 0 bases from J, with 6 bases between. CDR3 sequence reads: CATSRVSDQETQYF. CDR3 nucleotide sequence: TGTGCCACCAGCAGAGTATCCGACCAAGAGACCCAGTACTTC.

The chain is built from TRBV29-1 and TRBJ2-1, with TRBD2 matching 8 bases. CDR1 SQVTM and CDR2 ANQGSEA come from the germline V gene. With 7 bases clipped from V and 0 bases from J, the junction kept 14 bases outside the gene matches. The CDR3 runs 17 residues. The CDR3 nucleotides read TGCAGCGCCGGACCGGGACTAGGTACTTACTCCTACAATGAGCAGTTCTTC. Amino acid sequence: CSAGPGLGTYSYNEQFF.

This clonotype was counted a few times. J is TRBJ1-6 and V is TRBV28; 8 bases line up with TRBD1. This CDR3 is built from 18 residues. From germline, CDR1 is MDHEN and CDR2 SYDVKM. Trimming took 6 bases from V and 4 from J; bases not matched to a gene: 14. The CDR3 nucleotides read TGTGCCAGCAGACCCCCTGGAACCGGGACAGGTTATAATTCACCCCTCCACTTT. It encodes CASRPPGTGTGYNSPLHF.

The chain uses TRBV6-2 or TRBV6-3 and TRBJ2-3, with a tentative D call TRBD1 (5 bases). The CDR3 extends over 13 amino acids. From germline, CDR1 is MNHEY and CDR2 SVGEGT. V lost 5 bases, J lost 6 bases, and 12 bases lay in between. CDR3 protein: CASSDFPGDTQYF. In DNA form, the CDR3 reads TGTGCCAGCAGTGACTTCCCAGGGGATACGCAGTATTTT.

This clonotype has a count of ten or more. The CDR3 DNA reads TGCAGCGCTACGGACAGGGTTTTAGCGGGAGTATCGTACGAGCAGTACTTC. Encoded protein: CSATDRVLAGVSYEQYF. This rearrangement joins TRBV29-1 to TRBJ2-7, with a possible D match to TRBD2 (9 bases). The CDR3 is 17 amino acids. Germline CDR1 reads SQVTM; CDR2 reads ANQGSEA. V dropped 7 bases and J dropped 4 bases, with 29 bases sitting between them.

This clonotype appeared a single time. The chain couples TRBV3-1 to TRBJ2-5; D remains unclear. V was trimmed by 7 bases and J by 2 bases, leaving 14 bases between them. Germline-derived CDR1 and CDR2 are LGHDT and YNNKEL (reference sequence). The CDR3 is made up of 14 amino acids. CDR3 DNA: TGTGCCAGCATTCGCTCGCGGAGTCAAGAGACCCAGTACTTC. It specifies CASIRSRSQETQYF.

The V gene is TRBV28, the J gene TRBJ2-1, with D possibly TRBD2 on 7 matching bases. Per the germline V gene, CDR1 is MDHEN and CDR2 is SYDVKM. The CDR3 extends over 17 amino acids. V was pared by 6 bases and J by 6 bases, with 24 bases between. For the CDR3, the DNA is TGTGCCAGCAGCTTGGATCTTTCTAGCGGAGGGGGCAATGAGCAGTTCTTC. It encodes CASSLDLSSGGGNEQFF.

In its sample, this clonotype was seen many times. This chain joins TRBV7-2 and TRBJ1-2; 8 nucleotides align to TRBD1. Losses at the gene ends were 1 base for V and 3 bases for J; bases not matched to a gene: 4. Germline V gives CDR1 SGHTA, CDR2 FQGNSA. CDR3 length: 15 residues. DNA for the CDR3: TGTGCCAGCAGCTTAGAGCCGGGACAGGACTATGGCTACACCTTC. Its translation is CASSLEPGQDYGYTF.